A selection of T cell receptor beta chains follows, all from one sample in a study of blood T cell repertoires in COVID-19. Libraries were prepared by immunoSEQ multiplex PCR; TCRdb keeps only in-frame clonotypes and omits some of them. The sample lists tens of thousands of clones, 65% to 90% seen once, with just under 3% in the top ten. Source material: peripheral blood. Receptor source: a woman of 80 years or more with acute or convalescent COVID-19. The CDR3 runs from the conserved cysteine through the conserved F or W. Each record gives: clone size, V gene, J gene, D gene, CDR3 protein, CDR3 DNA. The D gene is left open where the match is weak. Rows may omit the clone size; those that give it use once, few, many or a size class.

.	TRBV2	TRBJ2-5	.	CASRARALGVFQETQYF	TGTGCCAGCAGGGCTAGGGCGTTAGGGGTTTTTCAAGAGACCCAGTACTTC
.	TRBV12-3/TRBV12-4	TRBJ1-1	.	CASTLSLNTEAFF	TGTGCCAGCACCTTGAGCCTGAACACTGAAGCTTTCTTT
.	TRBV10-1	TRBJ2-3	.	CASSEVFGDTQYF	TGCGCCAGCAGTGAGGTGTTCGGGGATACGCAGTATTTT
.	TRBV14	TRBJ1-6	.	CASSVQQGSIRSPLHF	TGTGCCAGCAGCGTACAACAGGGTAGTATTCGATCACCCCTCCACTTT
.	TRBV6-5	TRBJ1-4	TRBD1	CASSIRDRGEKLFF	TGTGCCAGCAGTATCCGGGACAGGGGCGAAAAACTGTTTTTT
.	TRBV27	TRBJ2-7	TRBD1	CASRSTGVREQYF	TGTGCCAGCAGATCCACAGGGGTACGGGAGCAGTACTTC
.	TRBV11-2	TRBJ2-2	.	CASSLGQTGELFF	TGTGCCAGCAGCTTAGGACAGACCGGGGAGCTGTTTTTT
.	TRBV3-1/TRBV3-2	TRBJ1-4	.	CASSQSQKLFF	TGTGCCAGCAGCCAGAGCCAAAAACTGTTTTTT
.	TRBV4-1	TRBJ1-5	.	CASSRTGGNQPQHF	TGCGCCAGCAGCCGGACGGGGGGCAATCAGCCCCAGCATTTT
.	TRBV20-1	TRBJ1-1	.	CSASLSDSPGAEAFF	TGCAGTGCTAGTCTATCGGACTCGCCGGGCGCTGAAGCTTTCTTT
.	TRBV5-1	TRBJ1-6	.	CASSPISDNSPLHF	TGCGCCAGCAGCCCGATTTCAGATAATTCACCCCTCCACTTT
.	TRBV15	TRBJ1-1	TRBD1	CATSIRQGKESGAFF	TGTGCCACCAGCATCAGACAGGGGAAAGAGTCGGGGGCTTTCTTT
.	TRBV19	TRBJ1-1	.	CAARLGGANGNSEAFF	TGTGCCGCAAGGTTAGGGGGGGCTAATGGTAACTCTGAAGCTTTCTTT
.	TRBV7-2	TRBJ1-1	TRBD1	CASSFGQATEAFF	TGTGCCAGCAGCTTCGGACAGGCCACTGAAGCTTTCTTT
.	TRBV25-1	TRBJ1-2	.	CASSEPISGAEYGYTF	TGTGCCAGCAGTGAACCCATAAGCGGGGCGGAGTATGGCTACACCTTC
.	TRBV6-5	TRBJ1-5	.	CASSKGNQPQHF	TGTGCCAGCAGTAAGGGGAATCAGCCCCAGCATTTT
few	TRBV6-5	TRBJ1-6	.	CASSSAVRSPLHF	TGTGCCAGCAGTTCCGCAGTACGATCACCCCTCCACTTT
.	TRBV30	TRBJ1-6	TRBD1	CAWRRTGALYNSPLHF	TGTGCCTGGAGGAGGACAGGGGCTCTCTATAATTCACCCCTCCACTTT
.	TRBV6-5	TRBJ1-5	TRBD1	CASSPLGTGDQPQHF	TGTGCCAGCAGCCCATTAGGGACAGGGGACCAGCCCCAGCATTTT
.	TRBV19	TRBJ1-1	TRBD1	CASRATGGRANTEAFF	TGTGCCAGTAGAGCCACAGGGGGAAGGGCGAACACTGAAGCTTTCTTT
.	TRBV6-6	TRBJ1-3	.	CASGGASGNTIYF	TGTGCCAGCGGCGGGGCCTCTGGAAACACCATATATTTT
.	TRBV2	TRBJ1-3	.	CASSLRLAGNTIYF	TGTGCCAGCAGTCTACGGCTAGCAGGAAACACCATATATTTT
.	TRBV15	TRBJ1-3	.	CATSPTVSSGNTIYF	TGTGCCACCAGCCCGACAGTGAGCTCTGGAAACACCATATATTTT
.	TRBV7-8	TRBJ2-2	TRBD1	CASSLGDRELPTELFF	TGTGCCAGCAGCTTAGGGGACAGGGAGTTACCGACGGAGCTGTTTTTT
.	TRBV5-4	TRBJ1-2	TRBD1	CASSGSGDRGGGYTF	TGTGCCAGCAGCGGATCTGGGGACAGGGGTGGGGGCTACACCTTC
.	TRBV30	TRBJ1-1	.	CAWSGRTDTEAFF	TGTGCCTGGAGCGGTAGGACAGACACTGAAGCTTTCTTT
.	TRBV4-2	TRBJ1-2	.	CASSQGAQSINTNYGYTF	TGTGCCAGCAGCCAAGGGGCACAGTCCATTAATACCAACTATGGCTACACCTTC
.	TRBV3-1/TRBV3-2	TRBJ1-5	.	CASSQDPAGSYPWQPQHF	TGTGCCAGCAGCCAAGATCCGGCAGGGTCGTATCCTTGGCAGCCCCAGCATTTT
.	TRBV6-5	TRBJ1-1	TRBD1	CASSSGQGNTEAFF	TGTGCCAGCAGTAGCGGACAGGGGAACACTGAAGCTTTCTTT
.	TRBV6-2/TRBV6-3	TRBJ2-1	TRBD2	CASSQIRRTSGSYNEQFF	TGTGCCAGCAGTCAAATCCGACGGACTAGCGGTTCCTACAATGAGCAGTTCTTC
.	TRBV18	TRBJ1-1	.	CASSRRGAVNTEAFF	TGTGCCAGCTCGCGCAGGGGAGCTGTGAACACTGAAGCTTTCTTT
.	TRBV27	TRBJ1-1	.	CASSSQAEAFF	TGTGCCAGCAGTTCACAGGCAGAAGCTTTCTTT
.	TRBV11-2	TRBJ2-1	.	CASSRDYNEQFF	TGTGCCAGCAGCCGAGACTACAATGAGCAGTTCTTC
.	TRBV5-4	TRBJ2-1	TRBD2	CASSSGLAGAYNEQFF	TGTGCCAGCAGCTCCGGACTAGCGGGGGCGTACAATGAGCAGTTCTTC
.	TRBV19	TRBJ1-6	.	CASSIVPGALSPLHF	TGTGCCAGTAGTATAGTTCCAGGGGCGTTATCACCCCTCCACTTT
.	TRBV5-4	TRBJ1-1	.	CASSLGNSWDTEAFF	TGTGCCAGCAGCTTGGGTAACAGCTGGGACACTGAAGCTTTCTTT
.	TRBV19	TRBJ2-7	.	CASRTGFPHSYEQYF	TGTGCCAGTAGAACAGGGTTCCCCCACTCCTACGAGCAGTACTTC
.	TRBV19	TRBJ1-5	.	CASSIGGGLSNQPQHF	TGTGCCAGTAGTATAGGGGGCGGCCTAAGCAATCAGCCCCAGCATTTT
.	TRBV7-2	TRBJ1-2	TRBD1	CASSSGTGVDGYTF	TGTGCCAGCAGCTCGGGGACAGGGGTGGACGGCTACACCTTC
few	TRBV14	TRBJ1-1	.	CASSQGRGTLNTEAFF	TGTGCCAGCAGCCAGGGCCGGGGGACTCTTAACACTGAAGCTTTCTTT
.	TRBV18	TRBJ1-1	TRBD1	CASSGRTGNTEAFF	TGTGCCAGCTCAGGTCGGACAGGGAACACTGAAGCTTTCTTT
.	TRBV3-1/TRBV3-2	TRBJ1-6	.	CASSLRQSSYNSPLHF	TGTGCCAGCAGCTTGAGACAAAGCTCCTATAATTCACCCCTCCACTTT
few	TRBV4-1	TRBJ1-1	.	CASSQEGGRAFF	TGCGCCAGCAGCCAAGAGGGGGGTAGGGCTTTCTTT
.	TRBV18	TRBJ1-5	.	CASSPGGGASGNQPQHF	TGTGCCAGCTCACCAGGAGGGGGGGCCTCTGGCAATCAGCCCCAGCATTTT
.	TRBV6-2/TRBV6-3	TRBJ2-1	TRBD2	CASSYQAGGNNEQFF	TGTGCCAGCAGTTACCAAGCGGGGGGAAACAATGAGCAGTTCTTC
.	TRBV19	TRBJ1-1	.	CASSPRQAQMNTEAFF	TGTGCCAGTAGTCCGCGACAGGCCCAAATGAACACTGAAGCTTTCTTT
.	TRBV7-8	TRBJ2-2	TRBD2	CASSPTSGGRNTGELFF	TGTGCCAGCAGCCCTACTAGCGGGGGGCGAAACACCGGGGAGCTGTTTTTT
.	TRBV6-5	TRBJ2-5	TRBD2	CASSMRGGRETQYF	TGTGCCAGCAGTATGCGGGGGGGCCGAGAGACCCAGTACTTC
.	TRBV19	TRBJ1-5	TRBD1	CASSITGQRSNQPQHF	TGTGCCAGTAGTATCACGGGACAGCGTAGCAATCAGCCCCAGCATTTT
.	TRBV6-5	TRBJ1-6	TRBD1	CASSYTGVNSPLHF	TGTGCCAGCAGTTACACAGGGGTTAATTCACCCCTCCACTTT
.	TRBV2	TRBJ1-3	.	CASSEDDTLPGTIYF	TGTGCCAGCAGTGAGGATGACACACTCCCTGGCACCATATATTTT
.	TRBV12-3/TRBV12-4	TRBJ2-7	.	CASSLIGAWEQYF	TGTGCCAGCAGTTTAATAGGGGCCTGGGAGCAGTACTTC